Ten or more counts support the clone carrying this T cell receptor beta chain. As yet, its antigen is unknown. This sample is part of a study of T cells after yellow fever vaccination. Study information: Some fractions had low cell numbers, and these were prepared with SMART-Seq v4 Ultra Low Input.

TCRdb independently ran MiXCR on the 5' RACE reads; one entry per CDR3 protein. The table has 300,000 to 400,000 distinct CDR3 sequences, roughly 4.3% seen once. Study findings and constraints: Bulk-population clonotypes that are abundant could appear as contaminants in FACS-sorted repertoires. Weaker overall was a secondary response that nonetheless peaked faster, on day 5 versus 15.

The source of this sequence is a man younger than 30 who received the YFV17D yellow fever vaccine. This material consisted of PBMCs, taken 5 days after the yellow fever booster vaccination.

CDR3 in amino acids: CASSDGHKTDTQYF. In nucleotides, the CDR3 is TGTGCCAGCAGTGACGGACACAAGACAGATACGCAGTATTTT. The rearrangement uses TRBV12-3 or TRBV12-4 and TRBJ2-3, with D possibly TRBD1 on 5 matching bases. The ends were cut back, 5 bases at V and 3 bases at J, with 12 bases in the middle. The CDR3 contains 14 residues.